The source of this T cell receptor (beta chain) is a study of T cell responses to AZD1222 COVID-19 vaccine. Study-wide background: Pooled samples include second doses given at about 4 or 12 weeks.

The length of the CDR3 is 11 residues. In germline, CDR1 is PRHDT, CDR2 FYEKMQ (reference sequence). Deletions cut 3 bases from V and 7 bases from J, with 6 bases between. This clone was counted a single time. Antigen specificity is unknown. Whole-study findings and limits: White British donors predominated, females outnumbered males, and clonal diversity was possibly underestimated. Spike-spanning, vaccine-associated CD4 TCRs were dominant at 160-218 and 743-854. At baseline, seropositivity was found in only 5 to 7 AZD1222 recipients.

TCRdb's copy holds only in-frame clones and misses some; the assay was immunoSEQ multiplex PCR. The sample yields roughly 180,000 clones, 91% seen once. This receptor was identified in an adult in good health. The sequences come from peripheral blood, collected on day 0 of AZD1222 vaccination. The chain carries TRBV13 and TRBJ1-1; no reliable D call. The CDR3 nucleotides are TGTGCCAGCAGCTTTGGGGATGAAGCTTTCTTT. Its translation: CASSFGDEAFF.